A selection of T cell receptor beta chains follows, all from one sample in a study of OX40 agonist ivuxolimab in advanced cancers. TCRdb's table, derived via immunoSEQ multiplex PCR, lists solely in-frame clones and lacks some. The repertoire consists of roughly 74,000 clones, with about nine tenths occurring once and the leading ten covering less than 0.55%. The sample consisted of CD4+ or CD8+ T cells sorted from blood, taken in a trial of the OX40 agonist ivuxolimab. These receptors originate from an adult with an advanced solid tumor such as melanoma, head and neck, liver or kidney cancer. The CDR3 runs from the conserved cysteine through the conserved F or W. The D gene is left open where the match is weak. Some rows mark clone size as missing; the rest say once, few, many or name a class of expanded clone.

>TRBV12-5|NA|TRBJ2-7|TRBD2
CASGGTSGNYEQYF
TGTGCTAGTGGTGGGACTAGCGGGAACTACGAGCAGTACTTC
>TRBV7-2|NA|TRBJ2-3|NA
CASSLEWDTDTQYF
TGTGCCAGCAGCTTAGAATGGGATACAGATACGCAGTATTTT
>TRBV5-1|NA|TRBJ2-4|TRBD1
CASSPGQGDIQYF
TGCGCCAGCAGCCCGGGACAGGGAGACATTCAGTACTTC
>TRBV6-5|NA|TRBJ2-4|NA
CASSSAGAGKNIQYF
TGTGCCAGCAGTTCCGCTGGGGCGGGCAAAAACATTCAGTACTTC
>TRBV6-5|few|TRBJ2-3|TRBD1
CASSRQGTDTQYF
TGTGCCAGCAGCCGACAGGGAACAGATACGCAGTATTTT
>TRBV30|few|TRBJ1-1|NA
CAWTNSGVAKAFF
TGTGCCTGGACGAACTCCGGGGTGGCGAAGGCTTTCTTT
>TRBV7-2|NA|TRBJ2-5|TRBD2
CASSLEGRLAFIETQYF
TGTGCCAGCAGCCTCGAAGGAAGACTAGCGTTTATCGAGACCCAGTACTTC
>TRBV10-3|NA|TRBJ1-4|TRBD1
CATRQGATNEKLFF
TGTGCCACCCGACAGGGGGCAACTAATGAAAAACTGTTTTTT
>TRBV27|NA|TRBJ2-1|NA
CASSPGWALYNEQFF
TGTGCCAGCAGTCCCGGATGGGCCTTATACAATGAGCAGTTCTTC
>TRBV6-1|NA|TRBJ1-4|NA
CASSEIQGKEKLFF
TGTGCCAGCAGTGAAATCCAGGGGAAGGAAAAACTGTTTTTT
>TRBV4-3|NA|TRBJ2-7|TRBD1
CASSPFAGTVLYEQYF
TGCGCCAGCAGCCCCTTCGCCGGGACAGTCCTCTACGAGCAGTACTTC
>TRBV7-7|NA|TRBJ2-7|TRBD2
CASSSLAGVSEQYF
TGTGCCAGCAGCTCTTTAGCGGGAGTGAGCGAGCAGTACTTC
>TRBV5-6|NA|TRBJ1-5|NA
CASSLQGGGQPQHF
TGTGCCAGCAGCTTGCAGGGAGGGGGTCAGCCCCAGCATTTT
>TRBV20-1|NA|TRBJ2-3|NA
CSAREGIAQYF
TGCAGTGCTAGAGAGGGGATTGCGCAGTATTTT
>TRBV5-1|NA|TRBJ2-2|NA
CASSLVAAGELFF
TGCGCCAGCAGCTTAGTAGCGGCCGGGGAGCTGTTTTTT
>TRBV15|NA|TRBJ2-3|NA
CATSRVGGLGTDTQYF
TGTGCCACCAGCAGAGTTGGGGGGCTCGGGACAGATACGCAGTATTTT
>TRBV4-1|NA|TRBJ2-6|NA
CASSQVGVTSGANVLTF
TGCGCCAGCAGCCAAGTTGGGGTGACCTCTGGGGCCAACGTCCTGACTTTC
>TRBV5-1|NA|TRBJ2-5|NA
CASSPPQPEETQYF
TGCGCCAGCAGCCCCCCCCAGCCGGAAGAGACCCAGTACTTC
>TRBV20-1|NA|TRBJ1-1|NA
CSAGENTEAFF
TGCAGTGCTGGAGAGAACACTGAAGCTTTCTTT
>TRBV5-4|NA|TRBJ2-5|TRBD2
CASSLAWTSGEETQYF
TGTGCCAGCAGCCTCGCATGGACTAGCGGAGAGGAGACCCAGTACTTC
>TRBV25-1|NA|TRBJ2-5|TRBD2
CASSETIGTRVRETQYF
TGTGCCAGCAGTGAGACAATCGGGACTAGAGTTAGGGAGACCCAGTACTTC
>TRBV2|NA|TRBJ2-2|NA
CASTGWTGELFF
TGTGCCAGCACGGGCTGGACCGGGGAGCTGTTTTTT
>TRBV19|NA|TRBJ2-1|NA
CASSIDRGNEQFF
TGTGCCAGTAGTATAGATAGGGGAAATGAGCAGTTCTTC
>TRBV29-1|NA|TRBJ1-4|NA
CSVRFTATNEKLFF
TGCAGCGTACGATTTACCGCAACTAATGAAAAACTGTTTTTT
>TRBV30|once|TRBJ2-7|NA
CAWSVGLKTYEQYF
TGTGCCTGGAGCGTTGGACTCAAAACCTACGAGCAGTACTTC